This T cell receptor beta chain was recovered during a study of early T cells in non-severe SARS-CoV-2 infection (dated by TCRdb to the early 2020s). Study-wide context: Because TCR sequencing relied on bulk RNA taken from unsorted whole blood, pairing of alpha and beta chains was not possible. Points the paper makes about the study in general: Matching against VDJdb was skewed toward anti-spike CD8 responses, likely underestimated virus-specific expansions, and missed private and CD4 specificities.

With regard to this clonotype: Which antigen it targets is not known. Per-nucleotide qualities are absent, and no much larger clonotype sits a single base away.

Preparation of the library involved 5' RACE. TCRdb shows the sequencer as NextSeq 500. To correct for sequencing error and PCR bias, the TCR library protocol tagged individual cDNA molecules with unique molecular identifiers. Both TCR alpha and beta chains were sequenced, and tight co-correlation was observed between alpha and beta sequence abundances in each sample. In the paper's pipeline: Decombinator V4 was used to perform V gene, J gene and CDR3 annotation of TCR sequences. Expanded TCRs were defined as changing significantly between any two time points under a Poisson model with p below 0.0001. TCR abundances were normalised to the total number of TCRs sequenced per sample and were expressed as counts per million. MAIT TCRs were defined by TRAV1-2 paired with TRAJ12, TRAJ20 or TRAJ33, and iNKT TCRs by TRAV10 paired with TRAJ18. VDJdb, accessed 1 November 2021, was searched for CMV, EBV and SARS-CoV-2 annotated TCRs, excluding TCRs annotated for multiple antigens. The public reads were reprocessed in TCRdb via fastp at Q25 and MiXCR, keeping in-frame beta chains. Every distinct CDR3 protein forms one entry, paired with its most common genes and DNA. TCRdb's processing, not the authors', yielded these V and J calls. This sample holds 75,000 to 90,000 distinct CDR3 sequences; around 14% were observed only once. Approximately 6% of the sample belongs to the ten largest clones.

The study was a case-control design nested within a healthcare worker cohort in London, UK, with weekly nasopharyngeal swab PCR tests and blood sampling. Healthcare workers were enrolled in the week of the UK lockdown, from 23 to 31 March 2020, and were followed every week for up to roughly 16 weeks. CDR1 and CDR2 (MNHEY, SMNVEV) derive from the germline V gene (reference sequence). From cysteine to phenylalanine, the CDR3 is 13 amino acids long. The DNA shown is the 39-base CDR3, in frame from base 1. The trim is 2 bases for V and 3 bases for J, with a gap of 7 bases between the germline ends. The chain joins TRBV27 to TRBJ1-1; the D gene is perhaps TRBD1, on 6 matching bases. The sequence was collected from an adult who was a healthcare worker with PCR-confirmed SARS-CoV-2 infection or an uninfected control (not recorded which). Sequenced input: whole blood. The DNA sequence is TGTGCCAGCAGTTTACACAGGGACACTGAAGCTTTCTTT. It codes for CASSLHRDTEAFF.